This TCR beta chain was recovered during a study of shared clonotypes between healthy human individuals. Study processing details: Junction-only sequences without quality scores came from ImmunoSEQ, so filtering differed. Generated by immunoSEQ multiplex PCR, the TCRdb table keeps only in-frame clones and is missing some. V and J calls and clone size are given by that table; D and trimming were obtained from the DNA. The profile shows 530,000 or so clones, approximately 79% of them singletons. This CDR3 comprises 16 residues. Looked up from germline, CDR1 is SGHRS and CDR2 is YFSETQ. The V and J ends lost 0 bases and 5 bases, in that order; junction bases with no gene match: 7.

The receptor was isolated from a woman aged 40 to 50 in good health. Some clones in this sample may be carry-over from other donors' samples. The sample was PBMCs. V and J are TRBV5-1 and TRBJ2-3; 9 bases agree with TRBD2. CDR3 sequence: CASSLVASGNRDTQYF. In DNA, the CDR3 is TGCGCCAGCAGCTTGGTAGCTAGCGGGAATAGAGATACGCAGTATTTT.